The 29 T cell receptor beta chains given below trace back to one sample, sequenced in a study of human T cells and chemical hapten exposure. Time point in this sample: patch test 1, 2 weeks after DPC sensitization. The sample's treatment: therapeutic diphenylcyclopropenone sensitization with weekly scalp DPC. TCRdb called the RACE reads again in MiXCR, with one record for every CDR3 protein. The sample comprises tens of thousands of distinct CDR3 sequences, around a tenth of which are singletons, and around 4% rests with the top ten. The specimen comprised whole blood, sampled in connection with sensitization to the hapten diphenylcyclopropenone (DPC). The receptors here all came from a woman aged 50 to 65 with alopecia areata. Some clones in this sample may be carry-over from other donors' samples.

The chain is built from TRBV7-3 and TRBJ1-6, with TRBD1 matching over 8 bases. CDR1 is SGHTA and CDR2 is FQGTGA in the germline V gene. The CDR3 length is 16 residues. The V and J ends lost 1 base and 8 bases, in that order; junction bases with no gene match: 7. CDR3 amino acids: CASSLNPRGLDSPLHF. CDR3 nucleotides: TGTGCCAGCAGCTTAAATCCCAGGGGGCTAGATTCACCCCTCCACTTT.

This clonotype appeared a few times. The chain uses TRBV4-1 and TRBJ2-7; D not certain. The CDR3 has 15 amino acids. Germline V CDR1 and CDR2: MGHRA, YSYEKL. Trimming pared 6 bases from V and 7 bases from J, leaving 22 bases between. The CDR3 loop is CASRPTHTSLGEQYF. Written as DNA, the CDR3 is TGCGCCAGCAGACCCACCCACACGTCTTTAGGAGAGCAGTACTTC.

There are a few counts of this clonotype. This chain links TRBV12-3 or TRBV12-4 with TRBJ2-3; TRBD1 matches at 8 bases. The CDR3 is 13 residues long. The V segment lost 8 bases and the J segment 3 bases; nucleotides outside the gene matches: 4. The CDR3 coding sequence is TGTGCCAGCCGACAGGGGTCTACAGATACGCAGTATTTT. The encoded protein is CASRQGSTDTQYF.

V is TRBV7-9 and J is TRBJ1-2; D ambiguous. V lost 2 bases to trimming and J lost 2 bases, with 6 bases between them. This CDR3 is built from 13 residues. In germline, CDR1 is SEHNR, CDR2 FQNEAQ (reference sequence). In nucleotides, the CDR3 is TGTGCCAGCAGCTTAAGTTTGAACTATGGCTACACCTTC. It translates to CASSLSLNYGYTF.

This chain connects TRBV11-2 to TRBJ2-5; D is undetermined. The CDR3 extends over 17 amino acids. CDR1 and CDR2 (germline): SGHAT, FQNNGV. The V gene lost 3 bases and the J gene lost 2 bases, with 19 bases spanning the gap. The CDR3 coding sequence is TGTGCCAGCAGCTTCCCATCTATAGCAACAGAGCAAGAGACCCAGTACTTC. Amino acid sequence: CASSFPSIATEQETQYF.

This sequence joins TRBV12-2 and TRBJ1-5; the DNA was not used to check the table's D call, TRBD1. TRBV12-2 constitutes a pseudogene. This CDR3 region has 18 residues. The CDR3 here is CASRSPSTGTGSNQPQHF. The CDR3, as DNA: TGTGCAAGTCGCTCCCCTTCCACCGGGACAGGGAGCAATCAGCCCCAGCATTTT.

The table lists this clonotype with many counts. The chain uses TRBV18 and TRBJ2-2; weak D call: TRBD1 (6 bases). CDR3 size: 15 residues. Germline V CDR1 and CDR2: KGHSH, LQKENI. Trimming left V 6 bases short and J 2 bases short, with 13 bases between. CDR3 DNA: TGTGCCAGCTCGTCCTCTGGGGGCAACACCGGGGAGCTGTTTTTT. This encodes CASSSSGGNTGELFF.

CDR3 nucleotide sequence: TGCAGCGTTGAGTCAAACAACTATGGCTACACCTTC. Translating it yields CSVESNNYGYTF. The rearrangement joins TRBV29-1 to TRBJ1-2; D is ambiguous. Germline CDR1 is SQVTM and CDR2 is ANQGSEA. V lost 3 bases, J lost 2 bases, and 7 bases lay in between. This CDR3 contains 12 residues.

This clonotype was recorded many times. The rearrangement uses TRBV5-8 and TRBJ2-3; D possibly corresponds to TRBD2 (6 bases). The CDR3 is 15 amino acids. Deletions cut 2 bases from V and 0 bases from J, with 10 bases between. In germline, CDR1 is SGHTS, CDR2 YDEGEE. The DNA of the CDR3 is TGTGCCAGCAGCTTTGGAGGGAGCAGCACAGATACGCAGTATTTT. Protein: CASSFGGSSTDTQYF.

This clonotype was observed a handful of times. J is TRBJ2-3 and V is TRBV19; possibly TRBD2 for D (6 bases). The CDR3 has 16 residues. Per germline, CDR1 LNHDA and CDR2 SQIVND (reference sequence). Trimming left V 7 bases short and J 4 bases short, with 21 bases between. The CDR3 DNA reads as TGTGCCAGTACCGAGAGGGACTCCCCGAGTTCAGATACGCAGTATTTT. This codes for CASTERDSPSSDTQYF.

In its sample, this clonotype was seen a few times. The rearrangement joins TRBV7-2 to TRBJ1-5; D is perhaps TRBD1 (5 bases). V was shortened by 2 bases and J by 0 bases, with 17 bases between the two germline ends. Germline V CDR1 and CDR2: SGHTA, FQGNSA. The CDR3 totals 18 residues. This chain's CDR3 is CASSLPGDGGYSNQPQHF. The CDR3 DNA sequence: TGTGCCAGCAGCTTACCGGGAGATGGGGGATATAGCAATCAGCCCCAGCATTTT.

The chain is built from TRBV14 and TRBJ2-7; D gene ambiguous. The V gene lost 6 bases and the J gene lost 4 bases, with 19 bases spanning the gap. Per the germline V gene, CDR1 is SGHDN and CDR2 is FVKESK. The CDR3 is 15 residues long. The CDR3 is CASSYASGEYYEQYF. CDR3 DNA: TGTGCCAGCAGTTATGCTTCTGGGGAATATTACGAGCAGTACTTC.

This clonotype was seen ten or more times. This chain connects TRBV11-2 to TRBJ2-5, with 8 positions matching TRBD1. This CDR3 has 13 residues. CDR1 SGHAT and CDR2 FQNNGV come from the germline V gene. The trim removed 5 bases at V and 4 bases at J, leaving 3 bases unmatched. The CDR3 reads CASSRDRGETQYF. The CDR3 DNA is TGTGCCAGCAGCAGAGACAGGGGAGAGACCCAGTACTTC.

The chain links TRBV11-2 to TRBJ2-7; D ambiguous. Trimming removed 1 base at V and 6 bases at J, with 4 bases between. The CDR3 runs 11 residues. Germline-derived CDR1 and CDR2 are SGHAT and FQNNGV. CDR3 protein: CASSLGPEQYF. In DNA, the CDR3 is TGTGCCAGCAGCTTAGGTCCCGAGCAGTACTTC.

The chain has TRBV28 and TRBJ1-6; D not certain. CDR1 MDHEN and CDR2 SYDVKM come from the germline V gene. The V end lost 2 bases, the J end lost 0 bases, and 5 bases lay between the germline ends. The CDR3 consists of 15 residues. The CDR3 nucleotides are TGTGCCAGCAGTTTAGGGAACTCCTATAATTCACCCCTCCACTTT. This codes for CASSLGNSYNSPLHF. Supplemented by reference TRBV28 and TRBJ1-6, the full variable domain reads DVKVTQSSRYLVKRTGEKVFLECVQDMDHENMFWYRQDPGLGLRLIYFSYDVKMKEKGDIPEGYSVSREKKERFSLILESASTNQTSMYLCASSLGNSYNSPLHFGNGTRLTVT.

This clonotype was seen a few times. The chain uses TRBV29-1 and TRBJ1-1; 7 bases fit TRBD1. Trimming removed 5 bases from V and 11 bases from J; junction bases left unmatched: 14. This CDR3 has 13 residues. Germline-derived CDR1 and CDR2 are SQVTM and ANQGSEA. CDR3 bases: TGCAGCGTTCCCGATACGACGAGGGGGCACGCTTTCTTT. Its protein product is CSVPDTTRGHAFF.

This clonotype showed up just a few times. This chain links TRBV28 with TRBJ1-1, with a weak D call TRBD1 (5 bases). The CDR3 extends over 13 amino acids. In germline, CDR1 is MDHEN, CDR2 SYDVKM. The V and J ends lost 10 bases and 3 bases respectively, with 15 bases between them. DNA for the CDR3: TGTGCCACCGCCGAGGGAGGGGACACTGAAGCTTTCTTT. It yields the protein CATAEGGDTEAFF.

The chain is built from TRBV30 and TRBJ1-1; D is unresolved. The germline V gene has CDR1 GTSNPN and CDR2 SVGIG (reference sequence). V was trimmed by 4 bases and J by 6 bases, leaving 12 bases between them. This CDR3 is 12 amino acids long. This CDR3 is CAWTLSSAEAFF. The CDR3 DNA sequence: TGTGCCTGGACGTTATCCAGCGCTGAAGCTTTCTTT. Drawing the rest from reference TRBV30 and TRBJ1-1, the complete variable domain is SQTIHQWPATLVQPVGSPLSLECTVEGTSNPNLYWYRQAAGRGLQLLFYSVGIGQISSEVPQNLSASRPQDRQFILSSKKLLLSDSGFYLCAWTLSSAEAFFGQGTRLTVV.

There are a few counts of this clonotype. The chain carries TRBV6-6 and TRBJ2-1; 10 bases align to TRBD2. This CDR3 region has 14 residues. CDR1 and CDR2 (germline): MNHNY, SVGAGI (reference sequence). Trimming took 6 bases from V and 8 from J; bases not matched to a gene: 7. The DNA for the CDR3 is TGTGCCAGCAGCACTAGCGGGAAAATATATGAGCAGTTCTTC. Translated, it gives CASSTSGKIYEQFF.

J is TRBJ1-2 and V is TRBV20-1; D call uncertain. The CDR3 has 12 amino acids. Trimming removed 3 bases from V and 4 bases from J, with 9 bases in between. Per the germline V gene, CDR1 is DFQATT and CDR2 is SNEGSKA (reference sequence). CDR3 loop: CSAREPIYGYTF. DNA of the CDR3: TGCAGTGCTAGGGAACCGATCTATGGCTACACCTTC.

There are a few counts of this clonotype. The rearrangement joins TRBV28 to TRBJ1-6; 7 bases align to TRBD1. V lost 4 bases and J lost 10; bases outside the gene matches: 4. The CDR3 length is 13 residues. Germline loops: CDR1 MDHEN, CDR2 SYDVKM. The CDR3 DNA reads as TGTGCCAGCAGTTCAGGGGGACGGTCACCCCTCCACTTT. Translating gives CASSSGGRSPLHF.

J is TRBJ2-1 and V is TRBV24-1, with no clear D. The length of the CDR3 is 14 residues. V lost 5 bases to trimming and J lost 4 bases, with 11 bases between them. The germline V gene encodes CDR1 KGHDR and CDR2 SFDVKD. CDR3 loop: CATSAPSEYNEQFF. CDR3 DNA sequence: TGTGCCACCAGTGCTCCCTCCGAATACAATGAGCAGTTCTTC.

As for this clonotype: One end of the junction does not line up with germline, which may come from a read error. V and J are TRBV6-2 or TRBV6-3 and TRBJ1-2; D is unresolved. The CDR3 consists of 11 residues. Germline loops: CDR1 MNHEY, CDR2 SVGEGT. CDR3 amino acids: CASTSSGRLIF. The CDR3 DNA is TGTGCCAGCACCTCTTCCGGCCGCCTCATCTTC.

On this clonotype itself: This may be a read error: a much more frequent sequence differs by one nucleotide. The conserved final phenylalanine or tryptophan is absent from the CDR3, which likely points to a read error. This chain uses TRBV20-1 with TRBJ1-1; a possible D gene is TRBD1 (5 bases). V lost 3 bases and J 2 bases, leaving 10 bases between the germline ends. There are 13 residues in the CDR3. Per the germline V gene, CDR1 is DFQATT and CDR2 is SNEGSKA (reference sequence). This chain's CDR3 is CSARGTVNTEAFL. CDR3 coding DNA: TGCAGTGCTAGGGGGACGGTAAACACTGAAGCTTTCCTT.

The table lists this clonotype with a few counts. The chain recombines TRBV28 with TRBJ2-7; D is ambiguous. V lost 10 bases and J 0 bases, leaving 13 bases between the germline ends. The germline CDR1 and CDR2 sequences are MDHEN and SYDVKM. This CDR3 contains 13 residues. CDR3 nucleotide sequence: TGTGCCACAGGATCTTCCAGCTCCTACGAGCAGTACTTC. Amino acids: CATGSSSSYEQYF. The full variable domain, rest sourced from reference TRBV28 and TRBJ2-7, is DVKVTQSSRYLVKRTGEKVFLECVQDMDHENMFWYRQDPGLGLRLIYFSYDVKMKEKGDIPEGYSVSREKKERFSLILESASTNQTSMYLCATGSSSSYEQYFGPGTRLTVT.

The rearrangement uses TRBV6-1 and TRBJ2-1, with D unresolved. Trimming cost V 4 bases and J 1 base, with 8 bases left between them. The V gene's germline CDR1 is MNHNS and CDR2 SASEGT. CDR3 length: 14 amino acids. The CDR3 sequence: CASSGVQSYNEQFF. CDR3 in DNA: TGTGCCAGCAGTGGGGTACAATCCTACAATGAGCAGTTCTTC.

This clonotype was observed at least ten times. The V and J genes are TRBV30 and TRBJ1-5, with TRBD1 matching 9 bases. The CDR3 consists of 13 residues. Trimming cost V 7 bases and J 5 bases; bases outside gene matches: 6. CDR1 and CDR2 (germline): GTSNPN, SVGIG (reference sequence). The CDR3 DNA reads TGTGCCTCCGGGACAGGGTCTTATCAGCCCCAGCATTTT. This translates into CASGTGSYQPQHF.

The chain combines TRBV9 with TRBJ2-3; no clear D. Deletions cut 0 bases from V and 5 bases from J, with 10 bases between. The CDR3 is made up of 14 amino acids. Germline loops: CDR1 SGDLS, CDR2 YYNGEE. The CDR3 protein is CASSVGPRRDTQYF. CDR3 DNA: TGTGCCAGCAGCGTAGGACCCCGACGAGATACGCAGTATTTT.

Points on this clonotype: Possible read error: a much larger clone is one base away. The chain is built from TRBV12-3 or TRBV12-4 and TRBJ2-4; tentatively, D is TRBD1 (6 bases). V lost 3 bases to trimming and J lost 2 bases, with 11 bases between them. The CDR3 length is 15 residues. CDR3 nucleotide sequence: TGTGCCAGCAGTTTCAGGGGTTTAACCAAAAACATTCAGTACTTC. Translated: CASSFRGLTKNIQYF.